These T cell receptor beta chains were read from a single sample in a study of T-cell reconstitution after alpha-beta-depleted transplantation in children. TCRdb fed the PCR reads into MiXCR, producing one record per CDR3 protein. The sample holds fewer than 150,000 distinct CDR3 sequences, about a tenth seen once. The sample was PBMCs, mostly from graft donor cells, taken 180 days after TCRalphabeta/CD19-depleted stem cell transplant. The receptor source for this set is a girl less than two years old who had a stem cell transplant for combined immunodeficiency, so the T cells may come from the graft donor. Both conserved end residues are part of each CDR3. The order of the fields is CDR3 DNA, CDR3 protein, V gene, D gene, J gene, clone size. D genes are given only for firm matches. A row's size may be missing; if present it is once, few, many or a size class.

cdr3_nt: TGTGCCAGCAGTTTAGGCGCGGCCGACTCCAATCAGCCCCAGCATTTT
cdr3_aa: CASSLGAADSNQPQHF
v_call: TRBV12-3/TRBV12-4
d_call: .
j_call: TRBJ1-5
clone_size: .

cdr3_nt: TGCAGCGTTGAACGGGGACGCCTAGAGACCCAGTACTTC
cdr3_aa: CSVERGRLETQYF
v_call: TRBV29-1
d_call: .
j_call: TRBJ2-5
clone_size: few

cdr3_nt: TGTGCCAGCAGTTACCCTTCCCGGCAGGGTATCGCCGTAGATACGCAGTATTTT
cdr3_aa: CASSYPSRQGIAVDTQYF
v_call: TRBV6-2/TRBV6-3
d_call: .
j_call: TRBJ2-3
clone_size: .

cdr3_nt: TGTGCCAGCAGCCCTGGACTAGCGGGACCTCAAGAGACCCAGTACTTC
cdr3_aa: CASSPGLAGPQETQYF
v_call: TRBV7-8
d_call: TRBD2
j_call: TRBJ2-5
clone_size: .

cdr3_nt: TGTGCCAGCAGCTTAGCCCGGGCCTCCTACGAGCAGTACTTC
cdr3_aa: CASSLARASYEQYF
v_call: TRBV7-2
d_call: .
j_call: TRBJ2-7
clone_size: .

cdr3_nt: TGTGCCAGCTCACCCGGGGGGCATGAGCAGTTCTTC
cdr3_aa: CASSPGGHEQFF
v_call: TRBV18
d_call: .
j_call: TRBJ2-1
clone_size: .

cdr3_nt: TGTGCCAGCAGCGTGGACAGCGGGAGGGGTACGCAGTATTTT
cdr3_aa: CASSVDSGRGTQYF
v_call: TRBV5-4
d_call: TRBD2
j_call: TRBJ2-3
clone_size: few

cdr3_nt: TGCAGTGCTCCTCGAAGCAGCTTTGATAGCAATCAGCCCCAGCATTTT
cdr3_aa: CSAPRSSFDSNQPQHF
v_call: TRBV20-1
d_call: .
j_call: TRBJ1-5
clone_size: many

cdr3_nt: TGTGCCATGAGCCCCGGGTTCCTCGAGACCCAGTACTTC
cdr3_aa: CAMSPGFLETQYF
v_call: TRBV4-2
d_call: .
j_call: TRBJ2-5
clone_size: .

cdr3_nt: TGTGCCAGCAGCTGGAGGGGGCCCTCCACAGATACGCAGTATTTT
cdr3_aa: CASSWRGPSTDTQYF
v_call: TRBV12-3/TRBV12-4
d_call: .
j_call: TRBJ2-3
clone_size: .

cdr3_nt: TGTGCCAGCACTCTCTACCTCTTACAGGGGGGTGGCTACACCTTC
cdr3_aa: CASTLYLLQGGGYTF
v_call: TRBV12-3/TRBV12-4
d_call: TRBD1
j_call: TRBJ1-2
clone_size: .

cdr3_nt: TGTGCCAGCAGCGAGGGACTAGCTGCCTCCAATGAGCAGTTCTTC
cdr3_aa: CASSEGLAASNEQFF
v_call: TRBV7-9
d_call: TRBD2
j_call: TRBJ2-1
clone_size: once

cdr3_nt: TGTGCCAGCAGCTTAGGTTACAGGGGCATCCTCTCCTACGAGCAGTACTTC
cdr3_aa: CASSLGYRGILSYEQYF
v_call: TRBV7-2
d_call: TRBD1
j_call: TRBJ2-7
clone_size: few

cdr3_nt: TGTGCCAGCAGTTTAAGGTGGGGGAACACTGAAGCTTTCTTT
cdr3_aa: CASSLRWGNTEAFF
v_call: TRBV27
d_call: .
j_call: TRBJ1-1
clone_size: few

cdr3_nt: TGTGCCAGCAGCTTGGCCTACTGGGGACAGGATAGCAATCAGCCCCAGCATTTT
cdr3_aa: CASSLAYWGQDSNQPQHF
v_call: TRBV5-8
d_call: TRBD1
j_call: TRBJ1-5
clone_size: .

cdr3_nt: TGTGCCAGCAGCACCCGGGACAGGGACTACAATGAGCAGTTCTTC
cdr3_aa: CASSTRDRDYNEQFF
v_call: TRBV7-9
d_call: TRBD1
j_call: TRBJ2-1
clone_size: many

cdr3_nt: TGCAGTGCTAGAGACCCCCGGCGGACGAACACCGGGGAGCTGTTTTTT
cdr3_aa: CSARDPRRTNTGELFF
v_call: TRBV20-1
d_call: .
j_call: TRBJ2-2
clone_size: few

cdr3_nt: TGTGCCACCACCGACGGCCGGAAGGGGACCGGGGAGCTGTTTTTT
cdr3_aa: CATTDGRKGTGELFF
v_call: TRBV24-1
d_call: .
j_call: TRBJ2-2
clone_size: few

cdr3_nt: TGCAGCGTTGAAACAGGGAACATTCAGTACTTC
cdr3_aa: CSVETGNIQYF
v_call: TRBV29-1
d_call: .
j_call: TRBJ2-4
clone_size: few

cdr3_nt: TGCAGCGTTGAAGCAGGACAGGGTCCCTACAATGAGCAGTTCTTC
cdr3_aa: CSVEAGQGPYNEQFF
v_call: TRBV29-1
d_call: TRBD1
j_call: TRBJ2-1
clone_size: .

cdr3_nt: TGTGCCACCAGCAGAGACGAGGGCAACCAAGAGACCCAGTACTTC
cdr3_aa: CATSRDEGNQETQYF
v_call: TRBV15
d_call: .
j_call: TRBJ2-5
clone_size: .

cdr3_nt: TGTGCCAGCAGTTGGGGACAGGCATACGAGCAGTACTTC
cdr3_aa: CASSWGQAYEQYF
v_call: TRBV27
d_call: TRBD1
j_call: TRBJ2-7
clone_size: .

cdr3_nt: TGCAGTGCTAGAGGGGGACTAGCGGGAGAAGAGACCCAGTACTTC
cdr3_aa: CSARGGLAGEETQYF
v_call: TRBV20-1
d_call: TRBD2
j_call: TRBJ2-5
clone_size: .

cdr3_nt: TGTGCCAGCAGCTCAGCCCCGGAGAGCGGGGAGCTGTTTTTT
cdr3_aa: CASSSAPESGELFF
v_call: TRBV7-8
d_call: .
j_call: TRBJ2-2
clone_size: few

cdr3_nt: TGTGCCAGCAGCCAAGGCTTGGGACTAGCGGGAGTGGGGGACACAGATACGCAGTATTTT
cdr3_aa: CASSQGLGLAGVGDTDTQYF
v_call: TRBV3-1
d_call: TRBD2
j_call: TRBJ2-3
clone_size: .

cdr3_nt: TGTGCCAGCAGTTACTCACACGGGACTCAGTTCTTC
cdr3_aa: CASSYSHGTQFF
v_call: TRBV6-2/TRBV6-3
d_call: .
j_call: TRBJ2-1
clone_size: few

cdr3_nt: TGTGCCAGCAGCCCAATAAACGGGATCCGAGAGACCCAGTACTTC
cdr3_aa: CASSPINGIRETQYF
v_call: TRBV7-8
d_call: .
j_call: TRBJ2-5
clone_size: .

cdr3_nt: TGCAGTGCGCCCCAGACAGGGACTGGGGCCAACGTCCTGACTTTC
cdr3_aa: CSAPQTGTGANVLTF
v_call: TRBV20-1
d_call: TRBD1
j_call: TRBJ2-6
clone_size: many

cdr3_nt: TGCGCCAGCAGCTTGTCTCAGGGGGCTGTATATACTGAAGCTTTCTTT
cdr3_aa: CASSLSQGAVYTEAFF
v_call: TRBV5-1
d_call: TRBD1
j_call: TRBJ1-1
clone_size: .

cdr3_nt: TGTGCTAGTGGTTTGTCCAGGGATAATTCACCCCTCCACTTT
cdr3_aa: CASGLSRDNSPLHF
v_call: TRBV12-5
d_call: .
j_call: TRBJ1-6
clone_size: few

cdr3_nt: TGTGCCTGGAGTGTGCCCTCTGGGGCCAACGTCCTGACTTTC
cdr3_aa: CAWSVPSGANVLTF
v_call: TRBV30
d_call: .
j_call: TRBJ2-6
clone_size: few

cdr3_nt: TGTGCCAGCTCACCAGCGGGCTTCTCTGGGGCCAACGTCCTGACTTTC
cdr3_aa: CASSPAGFSGANVLTF
v_call: TRBV18
d_call: .
j_call: TRBJ2-6
clone_size: .

cdr3_nt: TGCGCCAGCAGCTTGGGGCGGACAAACGAGCAGTACTTC
cdr3_aa: CASSLGRTNEQYF
v_call: TRBV5-1
d_call: .
j_call: TRBJ2-7
clone_size: .

cdr3_nt: TGTGCCAGCAGTTTATGGGGCAGCTCTGGGGCCAACGTCCTGACTTTC
cdr3_aa: CASSLWGSSGANVLTF
v_call: TRBV27
d_call: .
j_call: TRBJ2-6
clone_size: .

cdr3_nt: TGTGCCAGCAACCCAGGGGGCATCTCCTACGAGCATTACTTC
cdr3_aa: CASNPGGISYEHYF
v_call: TRBV7-8
d_call: TRBD1
j_call: TRBJ2-7
clone_size: .

cdr3_nt: TGCAGTGCTGCTGCAGGCGGGGTGGAGCAGTTCTTC
cdr3_aa: CSAAAGGVEQFF
v_call: TRBV20-1
d_call: .
j_call: TRBJ2-1
clone_size: few

cdr3_nt: TGTGCCAGCAGCGTAGGAGACAGCCTCTATGGCTACACCTTC
cdr3_aa: CASSVGDSLYGYTF
v_call: TRBV9
d_call: .
j_call: TRBJ1-2
clone_size: few

cdr3_nt: TGTGCCAGCAGTTCTATTTGGGATTCACCCCTCCACTTT
cdr3_aa: CASSSIWDSPLHF
v_call: TRBV12-3/TRBV12-4
d_call: .
j_call: TRBJ1-6
clone_size: .

cdr3_nt: TGTGCCAGCACCGAGGGTTGGTCGAACACCGGGGAGCTGTTTTTT
cdr3_aa: CASTEGWSNTGELFF
v_call: TRBV2
d_call: .
j_call: TRBJ2-2
clone_size: few

cdr3_nt: TGTGCCAGCAGTCCCACGGGACAGGTCCCCCCCGAGCAGTACTTC
cdr3_aa: CASSPTGQVPPEQYF
v_call: TRBV6-1
d_call: TRBD1
j_call: TRBJ2-7
clone_size: .

cdr3_nt: TGTGCCAGCAGGTTAGACAGAAAACAGTTCTTC
cdr3_aa: CASRLDRKQFF
v_call: TRBV7-9
d_call: .
j_call: TRBJ2-1
clone_size: .

cdr3_nt: TGTGCCAGCAGAATGACAGGGCAGCCCCAAGAGACCCAGTACTTC
cdr3_aa: CASRMTGQPQETQYF
v_call: TRBV27
d_call: TRBD1
j_call: TRBJ2-5
clone_size: many

cdr3_nt: TGTGCCAGCAGCTTGGGAGGGGCGAGGGAAAAACTGTTTTTT
cdr3_aa: CASSLGGAREKLFF
v_call: TRBV5-5
d_call: .
j_call: TRBJ1-4
clone_size: .

cdr3_nt: TGCAGCGTTGATCAGGGGGCGAACATTCAGTACTTC
cdr3_aa: CSVDQGANIQYF
v_call: TRBV29-1
d_call: TRBD1
j_call: TRBJ2-4
clone_size: many

cdr3_nt: TGTGCCATCAGTGAACGACTAGCGGACACAGATACGCAGTATTTT
cdr3_aa: CAISERLADTDTQYF
v_call: TRBV10-3
d_call: TRBD2
j_call: TRBJ2-3
clone_size: few

cdr3_nt: TGTGCCAGCAGCCGAGATGGGGGGAATAGCAATCAGCCCCAGCATTTT
cdr3_aa: CASSRDGGNSNQPQHF
v_call: TRBV7-8
d_call: .
j_call: TRBJ1-5
clone_size: .

cdr3_nt: TGCAGCGTTGTCGGGTCGGCAGGCTATGGCTACACCTTC
cdr3_aa: CSVVGSAGYGYTF
v_call: TRBV29-1
d_call: .
j_call: TRBJ1-2
clone_size: .

cdr3_nt: TGTGCCAGCAGCTTAAGGCTCCCCTACGAGCAGTACTTC
cdr3_aa: CASSLRLPYEQYF
v_call: TRBV7-8
d_call: .
j_call: TRBJ2-7
clone_size: .

cdr3_nt: TGCGCCAGCAGCCCGGAGGGATCTCAAAGTAACTATGGCTACACCTTC
cdr3_aa: CASSPEGSQSNYGYTF
v_call: TRBV5-1
d_call: .
j_call: TRBJ1-2
clone_size: few

cdr3_nt: TGTGCCAGCAGCTTAGTGGGTCTCGGTGAAAAACTGTTTTTT
cdr3_aa: CASSLVGLGEKLFF
v_call: TRBV7-2
d_call: .
j_call: TRBJ1-4
clone_size: .

cdr3_nt: TGCAGTGCTAGGGCGCCGACTCGGACGGAGCAGTACTTC
cdr3_aa: CSARAPTRTEQYF
v_call: TRBV20-1
d_call: .
j_call: TRBJ2-7
clone_size: .

cdr3_nt: TGTGCCTGCAGCTTAACAGGGTACTATGGCTACACCTTC
cdr3_aa: CACSLTGYYGYTF
v_call: TRBV7-8
d_call: .
j_call: TRBJ1-2
clone_size: .